What follows describes a single T cell receptor (beta chain). What it recognizes is unknown. The data belong to a study of shared clonotypes between healthy human individuals. Notes on the study in general: Blood was the only sampled material, and tissue repertoires likely differ.

Adults of Caucasian background living in Nashville, Tennessee made up all donors. J was trimmed by 1 base and V by 6 bases; bases with no gene match: 9. CDR1 and CDR2 (germline): MDHEN, SYDVKM. There are 15 residues in the CDR3. As processed by the authors: Filtering was not the same, since immunoSEQ gave junction-only sequences without quality scores. Assay: immunoSEQ multiplex PCR; the TCRdb copy retains only in-frame clones and omits some. V, J and clone size are those of that table, while D and trimming were read from the DNA. This sample has over 850,000 clones, with about 80% found just once. This TCR was recovered from a man aged 18 to 30 in good health. Some clones in this sample may be carry-over from other donors' samples. This sequence joins TRBV28 and TRBJ2-7; 7 bases are a match to TRBD2. What was sequenced was memory CD4+ T cells from PBMCs. Subset reported: CD45RA-negative fraction. The CDR3 sequence: CASSSPTSRSYEQYF. DNA of the CDR3: TGTGCCAGCAGCTCTCCGACTAGCAGGTCCTACGAGCAGTACTTC.